This TCR beta chain was sequenced during a study of CD8+CD57+ T cells in acquired aplastic anemia. Study summary: The mean DNA yield obtained from sorted CD4+ and CD8+ cells came to around 3 ug.

With regard to this clonotype: Antigen specificity is unknown.

Sequencing involved patients with CD8+CD57+ cell expansion previously shown by flow cytometry. TCR beta VDJ and CDR3 profiling used genomic DNA as template. Each CDR3 protein gets one entry after TCRdb re-called the reads with MiXCR. The table shows under 350,000 distinct CDR3 sequences, with roughly 59% occurring only once. Findings of the study overall: Patients and controls had in common approximately 29 CD8+ CDR3 sequences. The CD8+ Simpson's diversity of patients and controls was not significantly different.

The V and J ends lost 7 bases and 5 bases, in that order; junction bases with no gene match: 12. Germline V CDR1 and CDR2: SGHRS, YFSETQ. This CDR3 has 16 residues. This sequence joins TRBV5-1 and TRBJ2-2, with TRBD1 matching 9 bases. Material for sequencing was sorted CD4+, CD8+, or CD8+CD57+ T cells (not recorded which) from PBMCs. This sequence was found in a human donor with aplastic anemia. CDR3 residues: CASEVGQGIVTGELFF. The CDR3 nucleotides are TGCGCCAGCGAGGTGGGACAGGGAATCGTGACCGGGGAGCTGTTTTTT.